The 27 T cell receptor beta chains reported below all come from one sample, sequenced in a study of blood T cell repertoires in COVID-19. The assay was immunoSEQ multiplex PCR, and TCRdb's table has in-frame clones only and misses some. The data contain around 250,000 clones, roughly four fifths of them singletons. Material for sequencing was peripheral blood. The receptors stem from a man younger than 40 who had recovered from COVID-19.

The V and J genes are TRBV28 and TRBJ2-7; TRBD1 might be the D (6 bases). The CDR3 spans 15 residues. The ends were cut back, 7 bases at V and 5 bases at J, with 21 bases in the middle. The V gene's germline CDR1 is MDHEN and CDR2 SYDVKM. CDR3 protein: CASTPALWQGNEQYV. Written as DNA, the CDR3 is TGTGCCAGCACTCCCGCCCTATGGCAGGGGAACGAGCAGTACGTC.

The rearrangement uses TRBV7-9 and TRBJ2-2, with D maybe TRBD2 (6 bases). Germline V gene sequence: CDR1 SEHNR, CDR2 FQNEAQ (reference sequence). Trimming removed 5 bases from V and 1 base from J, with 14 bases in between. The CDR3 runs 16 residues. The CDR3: CASSRLSRGNTGELFF. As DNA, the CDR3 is TGTGCCAGCAGCCGCCTTTCGCGGGGGAACACCGGGGAGCTGTTTTTT.

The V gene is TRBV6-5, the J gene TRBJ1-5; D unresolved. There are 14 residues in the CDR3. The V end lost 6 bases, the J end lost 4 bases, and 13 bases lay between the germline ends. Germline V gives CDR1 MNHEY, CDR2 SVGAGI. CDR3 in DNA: TGTGCCAGCAGCCCCAACCTAGAAAATCAGCCCCAGCATTTT. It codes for CASSPNLENQPQHF.

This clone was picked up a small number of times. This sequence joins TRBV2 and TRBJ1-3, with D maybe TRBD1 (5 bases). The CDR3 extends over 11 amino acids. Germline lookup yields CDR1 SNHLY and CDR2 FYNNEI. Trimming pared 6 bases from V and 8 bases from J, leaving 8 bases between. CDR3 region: CASRQGYTIYF. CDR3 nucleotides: TGTGCCAGCAGGCAGGGATACACCATATATTTT.

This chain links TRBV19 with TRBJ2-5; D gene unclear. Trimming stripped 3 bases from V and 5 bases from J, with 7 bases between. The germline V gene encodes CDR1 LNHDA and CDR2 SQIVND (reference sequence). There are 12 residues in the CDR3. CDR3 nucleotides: TGTGCCAGTAGTATGGTCGGGGAGACCCAGTACTTC. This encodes CASSMVGETQYF.

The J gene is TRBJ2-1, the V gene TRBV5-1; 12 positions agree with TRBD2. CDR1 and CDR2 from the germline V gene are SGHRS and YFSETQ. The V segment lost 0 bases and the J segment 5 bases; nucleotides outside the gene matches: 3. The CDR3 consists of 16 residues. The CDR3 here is CASSLASGGDNNEQFF. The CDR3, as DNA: TGCGCCAGCAGCTTGGCTAGCGGGGGGGATAACAATGAGCAGTTCTTC.

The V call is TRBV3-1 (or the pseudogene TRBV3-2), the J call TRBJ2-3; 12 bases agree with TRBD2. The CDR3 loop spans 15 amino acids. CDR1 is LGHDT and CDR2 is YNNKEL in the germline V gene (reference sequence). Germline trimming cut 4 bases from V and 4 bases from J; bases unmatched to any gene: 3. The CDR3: CASSRASGGADTQYF. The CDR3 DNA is TGTGCCAGCAGCCGGGCTAGCGGGGGGGCAGATACGCAGTATTTT.

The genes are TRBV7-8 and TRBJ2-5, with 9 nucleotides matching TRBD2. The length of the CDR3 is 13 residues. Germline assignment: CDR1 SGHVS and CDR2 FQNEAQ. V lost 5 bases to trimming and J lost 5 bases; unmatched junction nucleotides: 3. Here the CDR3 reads CASSIGLAETQYF. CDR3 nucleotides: TGTGCCAGCAGCATAGGACTAGCGGAGACCCAGTACTTC. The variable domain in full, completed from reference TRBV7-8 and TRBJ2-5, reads GAGVSQSPRYKVAKRGQDVALRCDPISGHVSLFWYQQALGQGPEFLTYFQNEAQLDKSGLPSDRFFAERPEGSVSTLKIQRTQQEDSAVYLCASSIGLAETQYFGPGTRLLVL.

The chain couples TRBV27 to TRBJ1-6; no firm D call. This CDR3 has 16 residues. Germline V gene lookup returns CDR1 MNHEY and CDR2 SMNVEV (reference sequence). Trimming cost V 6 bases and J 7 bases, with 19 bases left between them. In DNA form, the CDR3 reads TGTGCCAGCAGCCCGACAAGAGACACACCAAATTCACCCCTCCACTTT. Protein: CASSPTRDTPNSPLHF.

Here the CDR3 reads CASSLYRGRTGELFF. As DNA, the CDR3 is TGTGCCAGCAGCTTATACAGGGGGCGCACCGGGGAGCTGTTTTTT. The chain combines TRBV7-8 with TRBJ2-2; TRBD1 aligns across 9 bases. The CDR3 runs 15 residues. Germline V gene sequence: CDR1 SGHVS, CDR2 FQNEAQ. The V segment lost 2 bases and the J segment 4 bases; nucleotides outside the gene matches: 2. The whole variable domain, remainder taken from reference TRBV7-8 and TRBJ2-2, is GAGVSQSPRYKVAKRGQDVALRCDPISGHVSLFWYQQALGQGPEFLTYFQNEAQLDKSGLPSDRFFAERPEGSVSTLKIQRTQQEDSAVYLCASSLYRGRTGELFFGEGSRLTVL.

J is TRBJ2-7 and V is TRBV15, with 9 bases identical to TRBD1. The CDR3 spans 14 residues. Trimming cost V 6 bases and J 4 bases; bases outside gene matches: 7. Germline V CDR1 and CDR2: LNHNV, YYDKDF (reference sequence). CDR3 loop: CATRDAGTGYEQYF. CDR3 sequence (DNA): TGTGCCACCAGAGATGCTGGGACAGGGTACGAGCAGTACTTC.

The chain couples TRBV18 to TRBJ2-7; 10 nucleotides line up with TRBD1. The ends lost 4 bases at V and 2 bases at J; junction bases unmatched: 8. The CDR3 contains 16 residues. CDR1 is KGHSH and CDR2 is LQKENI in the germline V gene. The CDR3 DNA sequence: TGTGCCAGCTCACGCGGCGGGGGACAGGGGACCTACGAGCAGTACTTC. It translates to CASSRGGGQGTYEQYF.

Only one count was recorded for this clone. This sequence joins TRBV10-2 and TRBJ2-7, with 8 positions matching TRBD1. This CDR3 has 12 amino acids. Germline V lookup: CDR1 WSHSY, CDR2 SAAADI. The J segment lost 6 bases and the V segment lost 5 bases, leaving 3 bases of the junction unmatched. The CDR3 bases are TGCGCCAGCAGTCTAGACAGGGGCGAGCAGTACGTC. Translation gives CASSLDRGEQYV.

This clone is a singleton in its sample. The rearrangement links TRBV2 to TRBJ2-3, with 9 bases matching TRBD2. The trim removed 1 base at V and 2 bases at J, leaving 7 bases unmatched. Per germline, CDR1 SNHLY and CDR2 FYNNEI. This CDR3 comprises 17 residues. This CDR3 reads CASSEGVGGGATDTQYF. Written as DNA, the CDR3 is TGTGCCAGCAGTGAAGGGGTCGGCGGGGGGGCCACAGATACGCAGTATTTT. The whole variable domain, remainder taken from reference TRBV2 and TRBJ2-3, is EPEVTQTPSHQVTQMGQEVILRCVPISNHLYFYWYRQILGQKVEFLVSFYNNEISEKSEIFDDQFSVERPDGSNFTLKIRSTKLEDSAMYFCASSEGVGGGATDTQYFGPGTRLTVL.

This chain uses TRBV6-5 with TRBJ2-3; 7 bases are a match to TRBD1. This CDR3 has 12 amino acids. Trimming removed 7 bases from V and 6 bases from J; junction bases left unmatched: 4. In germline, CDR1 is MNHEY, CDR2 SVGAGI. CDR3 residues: CASTRGRDTQYF. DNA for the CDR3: TGTGCCAGCACTAGGGGGCGGGATACGCAGTATTTT.

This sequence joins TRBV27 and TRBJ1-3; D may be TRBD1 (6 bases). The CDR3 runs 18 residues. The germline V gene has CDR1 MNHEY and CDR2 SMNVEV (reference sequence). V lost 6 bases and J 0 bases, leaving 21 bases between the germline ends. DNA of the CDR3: TGTGCCAGCAGCTCCTCTGTCCGGACAGCTTACTCTGGAAACACCATATATTTT. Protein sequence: CASSSSVRTAYSGNTIYF.

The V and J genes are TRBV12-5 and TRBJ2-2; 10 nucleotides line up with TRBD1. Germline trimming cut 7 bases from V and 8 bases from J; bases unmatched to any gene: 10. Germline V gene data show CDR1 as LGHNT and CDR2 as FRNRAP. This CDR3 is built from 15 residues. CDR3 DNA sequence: TGTGCTAGTGCCCCCGGGACAGGGGTCAGGGGGGAGCTGTTTTTT. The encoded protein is CASAPGTGVRGELFF. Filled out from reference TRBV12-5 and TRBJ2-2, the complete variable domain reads DARVTQTPRHKVTEMGQEVTMRCQPILGHNTVFWYRQTMMQGLELLAYFRNRAPLDDSGMPKDRFSAEMPDATLATLKIQPSEPRDSAVYFCASAPGTGVRGELFFGEGSRLTVL.

CDR3 DNA: TGTGCCATCAGTGGTGGGCAAGCCTACGAGCAGTACGTC. This codes for CAISGGQAYEQYV. This sequence joins TRBV10-3 and TRBJ2-7, with unresolved D. CDR1 ENHRY and CDR2 SYGVKD come from the germline V gene. V lost 4 bases and J 2 bases, leaving 9 bases between the germline ends. CDR3 size: 13 residues.

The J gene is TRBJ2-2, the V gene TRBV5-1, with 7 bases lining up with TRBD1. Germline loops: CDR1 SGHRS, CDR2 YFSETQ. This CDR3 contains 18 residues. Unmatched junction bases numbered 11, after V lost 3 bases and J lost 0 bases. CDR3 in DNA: TGCGCCAGCAGCTACCGGACGAGGGGGCCCTCGAACACCGGGGAGCTGTTTTTT. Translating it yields CASSYRTRGPSNTGELFF.

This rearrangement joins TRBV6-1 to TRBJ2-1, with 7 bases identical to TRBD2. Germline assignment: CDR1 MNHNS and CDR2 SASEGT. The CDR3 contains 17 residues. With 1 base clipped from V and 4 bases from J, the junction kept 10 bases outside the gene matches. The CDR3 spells CASSEVGGLPPYNEQFF. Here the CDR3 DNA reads TGTGCCAGCAGTGAAGTTGGGGGACTACCTCCTTACAATGAGCAGTTCTTC.

CDR3 coding DNA: TGTGCCAGCAGTGGAACGGGACTACAAACAGATACGCAGTATTTT. Protein product: CASSGTGLQTDTQYF. The chain couples TRBV2 to TRBJ2-3; 7 nucleotides line up with TRBD2. Germline V CDR1 and CDR2: SNHLY, FYNNEI. The V gene end was trimmed by 4 bases and the J gene end by 3 bases; junction bases not matched to a gene: 7. This CDR3 is built from 15 residues.

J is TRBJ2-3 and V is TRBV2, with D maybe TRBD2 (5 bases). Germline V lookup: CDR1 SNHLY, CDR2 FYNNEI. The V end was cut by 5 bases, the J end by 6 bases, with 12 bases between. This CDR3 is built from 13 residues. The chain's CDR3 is CASSLYSDDTQYF. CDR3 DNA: TGTGCCAGCAGTTTGTATAGCGACGATACGCAGTATTTT.

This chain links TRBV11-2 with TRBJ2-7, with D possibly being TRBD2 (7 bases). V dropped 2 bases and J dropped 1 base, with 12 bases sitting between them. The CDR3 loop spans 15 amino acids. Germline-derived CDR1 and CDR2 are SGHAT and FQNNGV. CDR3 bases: TGTGCCAGCAGCTTATACGGGGGGCCATCCTACGAGCAGTACGTC. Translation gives CASSLYGGPSYEQYV.

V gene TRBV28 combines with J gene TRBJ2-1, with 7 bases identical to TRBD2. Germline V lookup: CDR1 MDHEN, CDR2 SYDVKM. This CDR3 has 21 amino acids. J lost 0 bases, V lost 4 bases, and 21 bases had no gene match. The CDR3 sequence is CASSSPGRTSLGVSSYNEQFF. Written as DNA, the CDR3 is TGTGCCAGCAGTTCCCCAGGGAGGACTAGTCTGGGCGTCTCCTCCTACAATGAGCAGTTCTTC.

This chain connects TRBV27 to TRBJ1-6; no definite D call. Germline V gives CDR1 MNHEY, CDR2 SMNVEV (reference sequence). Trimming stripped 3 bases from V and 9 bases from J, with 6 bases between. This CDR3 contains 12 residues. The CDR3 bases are TGTGCCAGCAGTTTTCCCAGTTCACCCCTCCACTTT. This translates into CASSFPSSPLHF.

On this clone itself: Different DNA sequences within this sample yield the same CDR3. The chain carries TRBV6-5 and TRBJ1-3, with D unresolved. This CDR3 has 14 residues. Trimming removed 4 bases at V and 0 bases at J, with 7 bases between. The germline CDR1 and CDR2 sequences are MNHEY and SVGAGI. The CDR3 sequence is CASSSLSSGNTIYF. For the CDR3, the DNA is TGTGCCAGCAGTTCGCTGAGCTCTGGAAACACCATATATTTT.

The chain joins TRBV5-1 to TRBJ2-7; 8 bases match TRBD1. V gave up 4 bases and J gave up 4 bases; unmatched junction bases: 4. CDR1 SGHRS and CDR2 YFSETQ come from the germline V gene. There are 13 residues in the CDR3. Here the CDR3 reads CASSPGDRYEQYV. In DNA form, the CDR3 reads TGCGCCAGCAGCCCGGGGGACAGGTACGAGCAGTACGTC.